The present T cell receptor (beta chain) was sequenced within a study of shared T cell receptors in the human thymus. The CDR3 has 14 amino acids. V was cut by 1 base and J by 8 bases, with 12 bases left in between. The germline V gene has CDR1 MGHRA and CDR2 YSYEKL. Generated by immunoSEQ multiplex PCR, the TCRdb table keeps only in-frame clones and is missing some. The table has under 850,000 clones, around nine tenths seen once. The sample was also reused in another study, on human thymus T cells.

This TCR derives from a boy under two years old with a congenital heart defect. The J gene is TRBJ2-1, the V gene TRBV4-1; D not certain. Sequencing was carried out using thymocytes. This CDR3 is CASSQGLACHEQFF. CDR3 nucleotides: TGCGCCAGCAGCCAAGGCTTGGCCTGTCATGAGCAGTTCTTC.